What follows are 5 T cell receptor beta chains derived from one specimen sequenced in a study of shared clonotypes between healthy human individuals. The assay was immunoSEQ multiplex PCR, and TCRdb's table has in-frame clones only and misses some. The sample has some 700,000 clones; around 91% are singletons. Material for sequencing was memory CD8+ T cells from PBMCs. The sample's subset: CD45RO+ cells pooled with CCR7-negative TemRA cells. These receptors were obtained from a man aged 18 to 29 in good health. Some clones in this sample may be carry-over from other donors' samples.

This clone appeared once. This chain joins TRBV5-4 and TRBJ2-1, with 12 bases that match TRBD2. This CDR3 region has 16 residues. CDR1 SGHNT and CDR2 YYREEE come from the germline V gene (reference sequence). V shed 6 bases, J shed 3 bases, and the junction held 7 bases outside the gene matches. CDR3 bases: TGTGCCAGCACCCTGGGACTAGCGGGCGTCTACAATGAGCAGTTCTTC. It yields the protein CASTLGLAGVYNEQFF.

J is TRBJ2-5 and V is TRBV27; tentatively, D is TRBD2 (7 bases). The CDR3 covers 15 residues. Per the germline V gene, CDR1 is MNHEY and CDR2 is SMNVEV (reference sequence). Trimming removed 5 bases at V and 1 base at J, with 14 bases between. As DNA, the CDR3 is TGTGCCAGCAGTCCCCGGGGGGCGATCCAAGAGACCCAGTACTTC. It translates to CASSPRGAIQETQYF.

This clone was detected a few times. This may come from a read error, since a much larger clone is one base off. This sample includes further DNA sequences coding for the same CDR3. The genes are TRBV9 and TRBJ1-1; possibly TRBD1 for D (5 bases). Deletions cut 0 bases from V and 3 bases from J, with 6 bases between. The CDR3 totals 13 residues. Germline V gives CDR1 SGDLS, CDR2 YYNGEE. The CDR3 here is CASSVGGYTEAFF. CDR3 DNA: TGTGCCAGCAGCGTAGGGGGGTACACTGAAGCTTTCTTT.

This clone has a single count. This chain links TRBV18 with TRBJ1-1; 11 bases are a match to TRBD1. The ends lost 1 base at V and 0 bases at J; junction bases unmatched: 1. The CDR3 totals 16 residues. The germline gives CDR1 KGHSH, CDR2 LQKENI. CDR3 DNA: TGTGCCAGCTCACCACTGGGACAGGGGGTGAACACTGAAGCTTTCTTT. Protein: CASSPLGQGVNTEAFF.

This clone was seen only a few times. The chain employs TRBV7-7 and TRBJ1-4, with D perhaps TRBD1 (5 bases). The CDR3 length is 14 residues. Trimming cost V 2 bases and J 8 bases, with 12 bases left between them. Germline loops: CDR1 SSHAT, CDR2 FNYEAQ (reference sequence). The CDR3 spells CASSLSRVREKLFF. CDR3 nucleotides: TGTGCCAGCAGCTTATCCAGGGTGCGGGAAAAACTGTTTTTT.